This passage covers 10 T cell receptor beta chains from one sample sequenced in a study of blood T cells in healthy people across ages. Using a J-beta primer mix together with a sample-barcoded 5' primer, a second PCR was run for roughly 6 to 12 cycles. TCRdb reprocessed the 5' RACE reads via MiXCR and lists one record per CDR3 protein. The sample holds around 1,800,000 distinct CDR3 sequences, 30% to 40% seen once. The sequenced material came from blood. Receptors were obtained from a human donor in good health.

This clonotype turned up a few times. This rearrangement joins TRBV9 to TRBJ2-7; D perhaps matches TRBD2 (6 bases). From germline, CDR1 is SGDLS and CDR2 YYNGEE. The CDR3 extends over 15 amino acids. V dropped 2 bases and J dropped 0 bases, with 12 bases sitting between them. The DNA of the CDR3 is TGTGCCAGCAGCGTCGCGGCGGGGACCTCCTACGAGCAGTACTTC. Protein: CASSVAAGTSYEQYF.

Comments on this clonotype: At one end the junction does not follow the germline gene, possibly because of a read error. The chain has TRBV12-3 or TRBV12-4 and TRBJ2-1; 9 bases align to TRBD2. The CDR3 extends over 15 amino acids. CDR3 loop: CAGSPGTSLPNEQFF. The CDR3 region has the DNA TGTGCCGGCAGTCCCGGGACTAGCCTACCCAATGAGCAGTTCTTC.

DNA for the CDR3: TGTGCCAGCAGGGGACTAGCGGGGGGAGGTGAGCAGTACTTC. This gives the protein CASRGLAGGGEQYF. V is TRBV12-3 or TRBV12-4 and J is TRBJ2-7, with 15 bases aligning to TRBD2. The length of the CDR3 is 14 residues. V shed 6 bases and J 7 bases; nucleotides not matched to a gene: 4.

This chain joins TRBV6-2 or TRBV6-3 and TRBJ2-7; TRBD1 matches 9 bases. The CDR3 sequence is 16 residues long. Germline trimming cut 6 bases from V and 0 bases from J; bases unmatched to any gene: 9. Germline CDR1 MNHEY, CDR2 SVGEGT. The CDR3 DNA reads as TGTGCCAGCAGCGATAGCCGGGACAGGGCCTCCTACGAGCAGTACTTC. Amino acid sequence: CASSDSRDRASYEQYF.

The V gene is TRBV18, the J gene TRBJ2-1; a possible D gene is TRBD1 (6 bases). Germline values: CDR1 KGHSH, CDR2 LQKENI. CDR3 length equals 13 residues. V was cut by 5 bases and J by 9 bases, with 14 bases left in between. CDR3 nucleotides: TGTGCCAGCTCAGGAACAGGGTGGGCTGAGCAGTTCTTC. Protein: CASSGTGWAEQFF. Combining the CDR3 with reference TRBV18 and TRBJ2-1 gives the whole variable domain NAGVMQNPRHLVRRRGQEARLRCSPMKGHSHVYWYRQLPEEGLKFMVYLQKENIIDESGMPKERFSAEFPKEGPSILRIQQVVRGDSAAYFCASSGTGWAEQFFGPGTRLTVL.

This clonotype occurred a few times. The rearrangement uses TRBV4-2 and TRBJ2-6; 7 nucleotides match TRBD2. V lost 1 base, J lost 1 base, and 7 bases stayed unmatched. The germline V gene has CDR1 LGHNA and CDR2 YNFKEQ. The CDR3 has 18 residues. CDR3: CASSQVTGGLSGANVLTF. Here the CDR3 DNA reads TGTGCCAGCAGCCAAGTCACGGGGGGATTATCTGGGGCCAACGTCCTGACTTTC.

V is TRBV10-3 and J is TRBJ2-3, with 8 bases aligning to TRBD2. The CDR3 runs 14 residues. CDR1 is ENHRY, CDR2 SYGVKD, per germline. With 6 bases clipped from V and 6 bases from J, the junction kept 8 bases outside the gene matches. The CDR3 sequence is CAIRSGGPTDTQYF. In DNA, the CDR3 is TGTGCCATCAGGAGCGGGGGACCCACGGATACGCAGTATTTT.

This clonotype appeared a few times. The genes are TRBV4-3 and TRBJ2-1; D is perhaps TRBD1 or TRBD2 (7 bases each). This CDR3 has 15 amino acids. Trimming removed 2 bases at V and 8 bases at J, with 16 bases between. Germline CDR1 LGHNA, CDR2 YSLEER. The CDR3 DNA is TGCGCCAGCAGCCAAAAGGAGGGGGCGGGAGATGAGCAGTTCTTC. The encoded protein is CASSQKEGAGDEQFF.

V usage is TRBV20-1 and J usage is TRBJ2-5; 10 bases fit TRBD2. The CDR3 has 16 amino acids. Germline CDR1 reads DFQATT; CDR2 reads SNEGSKA (reference sequence). With V trimmed by 6 bases and J by 1 base, 11 bases remained unmatched. CDR3 nucleotides: TGCAGTGCCTCCGACCTAGCGGGGGAATCCCAAGAGACCCAGTACTTC. Its protein is CSASDLAGESQETQYF.

J is TRBJ2-3 and V is TRBV14; weak D call: TRBD2 (6 bases). The CDR3 has 15 residues. The V gene's germline CDR1 is SGHDN and CDR2 FVKESK. Trimming removed 3 bases from V and 1 base from J, with 11 bases in between. Here the CDR3 reads CASSQETRRTDTQYF. The CDR3 DNA follows: TGTGCCAGCAGCCAGGAGACTAGACGCACAGATACGCAGTATTTT.